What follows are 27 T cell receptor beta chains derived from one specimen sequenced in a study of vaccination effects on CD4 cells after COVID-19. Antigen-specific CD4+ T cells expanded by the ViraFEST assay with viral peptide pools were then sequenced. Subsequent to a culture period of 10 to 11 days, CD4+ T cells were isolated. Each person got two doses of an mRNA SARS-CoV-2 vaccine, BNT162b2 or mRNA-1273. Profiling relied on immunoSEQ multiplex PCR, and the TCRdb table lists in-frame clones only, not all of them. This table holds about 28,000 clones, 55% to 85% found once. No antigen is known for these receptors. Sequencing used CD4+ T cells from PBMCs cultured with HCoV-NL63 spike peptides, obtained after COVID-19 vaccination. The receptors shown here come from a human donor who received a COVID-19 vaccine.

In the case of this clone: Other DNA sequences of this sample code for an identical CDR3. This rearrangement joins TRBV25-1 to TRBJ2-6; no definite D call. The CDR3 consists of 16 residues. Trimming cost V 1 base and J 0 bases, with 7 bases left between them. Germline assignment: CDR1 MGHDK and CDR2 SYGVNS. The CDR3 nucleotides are TGTGCCAGCAGTGAATTCTGGTCCTCTGGGGCCAACGTCCTGACTTTC. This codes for CASSEFWSSGANVLTF.

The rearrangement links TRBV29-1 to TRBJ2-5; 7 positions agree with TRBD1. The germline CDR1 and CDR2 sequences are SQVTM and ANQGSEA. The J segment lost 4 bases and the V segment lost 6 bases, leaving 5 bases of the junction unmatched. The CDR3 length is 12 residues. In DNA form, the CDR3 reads TGCAGCGTGTCAAGACAGGGAGAGACCCAGTACTTC. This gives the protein CSVSRQGETQYF.

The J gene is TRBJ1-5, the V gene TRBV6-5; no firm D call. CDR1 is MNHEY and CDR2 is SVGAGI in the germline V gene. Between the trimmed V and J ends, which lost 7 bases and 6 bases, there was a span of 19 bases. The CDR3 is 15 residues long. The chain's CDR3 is CASTRGIFVGQPQHF. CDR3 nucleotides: TGTGCCAGCACGAGAGGGATATTCGTCGGTCAGCCCCAGCATTTT.

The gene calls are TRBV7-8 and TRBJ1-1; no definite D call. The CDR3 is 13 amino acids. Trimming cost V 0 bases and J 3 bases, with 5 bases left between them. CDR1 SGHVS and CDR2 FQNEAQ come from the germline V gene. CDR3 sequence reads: CASSLARYTEAFF. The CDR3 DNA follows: TGTGCCAGCAGCTTAGCGAGGTACACTGAAGCTTTCTTT.

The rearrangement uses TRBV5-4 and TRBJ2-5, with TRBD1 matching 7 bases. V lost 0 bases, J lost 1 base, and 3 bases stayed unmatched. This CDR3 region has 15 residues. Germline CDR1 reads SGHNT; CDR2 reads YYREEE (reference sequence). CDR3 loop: CASSLAAGGQETQYF. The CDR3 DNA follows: TGTGCCAGCAGCTTGGCGGCAGGGGGCCAAGAGACCCAGTACTTC. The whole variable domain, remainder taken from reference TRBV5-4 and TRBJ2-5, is ETGVTQSPTHLIKTRGQQVTLRCSSQSGHNTVSWYQQALGQGPQFIFQYYREEENGRGNFPPRFSGLQFPNYSSELNVNALELDDSALYLCASSLAAGGQETQYFGPGTRLLVL.

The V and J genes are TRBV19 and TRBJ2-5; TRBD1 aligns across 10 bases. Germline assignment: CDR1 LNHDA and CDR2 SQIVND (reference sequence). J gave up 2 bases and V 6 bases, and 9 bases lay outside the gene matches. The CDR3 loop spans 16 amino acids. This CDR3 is CASRRQGAVGQETQYF. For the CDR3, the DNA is TGTGCCAGTAGGAGACAGGGGGCCGTTGGTCAAGAGACCCAGTACTTC.

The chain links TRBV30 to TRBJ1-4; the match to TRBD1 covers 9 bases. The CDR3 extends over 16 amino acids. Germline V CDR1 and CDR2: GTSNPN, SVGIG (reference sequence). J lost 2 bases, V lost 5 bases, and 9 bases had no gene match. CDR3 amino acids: CAWGGTGISTNEKLFF. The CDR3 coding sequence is TGTGCCTGGGGGGGGACAGGGATTTCGACTAATGAAAAACTGTTTTTT.

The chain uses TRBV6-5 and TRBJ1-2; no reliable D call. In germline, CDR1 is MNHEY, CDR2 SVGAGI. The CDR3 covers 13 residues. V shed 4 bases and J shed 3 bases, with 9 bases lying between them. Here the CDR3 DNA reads TGTGCCAGCAGTTCGGGGTCCGACTATGGCTACACCTTC. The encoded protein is CASSSGSDYGYTF.

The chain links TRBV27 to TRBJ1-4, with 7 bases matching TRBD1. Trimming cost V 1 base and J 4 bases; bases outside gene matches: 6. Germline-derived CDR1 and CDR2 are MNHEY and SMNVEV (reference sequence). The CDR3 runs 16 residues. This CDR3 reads CASSLFRGQSNEKLFF. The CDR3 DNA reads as TGTGCCAGCAGTTTATTTAGGGGACAGAGTAATGAAAAACTGTTTTTT.

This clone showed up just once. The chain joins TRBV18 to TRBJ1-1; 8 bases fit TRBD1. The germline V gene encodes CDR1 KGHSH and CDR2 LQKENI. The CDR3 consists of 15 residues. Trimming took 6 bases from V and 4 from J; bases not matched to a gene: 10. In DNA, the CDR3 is TGTGCCAGCTCGCTGACAGGGGTAGACTCCACTGAAGCTTTCTTT. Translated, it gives CASSLTGVDSTEAFF.

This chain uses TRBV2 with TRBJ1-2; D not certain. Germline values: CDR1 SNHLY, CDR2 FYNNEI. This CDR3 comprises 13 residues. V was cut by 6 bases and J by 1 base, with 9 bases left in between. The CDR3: CASSLRLNYGYTF. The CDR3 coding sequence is TGTGCCAGCAGCCTCCGGCTTAACTATGGCTACACCTTC.

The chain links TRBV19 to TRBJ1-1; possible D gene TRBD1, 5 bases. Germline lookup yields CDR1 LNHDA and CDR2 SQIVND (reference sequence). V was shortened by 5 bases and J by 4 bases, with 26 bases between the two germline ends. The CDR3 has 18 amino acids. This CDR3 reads CASSRREPTLGETTEAFF. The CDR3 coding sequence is TGTGCCAGTAGTCGGCGGGAACCAACTTTAGGGGAAACCACTGAAGCTTTCTTT.

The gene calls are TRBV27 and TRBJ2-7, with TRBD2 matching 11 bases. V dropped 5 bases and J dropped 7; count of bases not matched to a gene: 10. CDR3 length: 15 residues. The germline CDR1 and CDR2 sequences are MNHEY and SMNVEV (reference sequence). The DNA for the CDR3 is TGTGCCAGCAGTACCATAGCGGGAGGGCCGGGTGAGCAGTACTTC. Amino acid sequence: CASSTIAGGPGEQYF.

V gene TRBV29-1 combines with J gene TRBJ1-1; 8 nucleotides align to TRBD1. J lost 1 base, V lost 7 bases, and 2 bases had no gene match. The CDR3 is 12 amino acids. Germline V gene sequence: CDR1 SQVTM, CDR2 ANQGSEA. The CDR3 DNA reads TGCAGCGCCGGACAGGGGAACACTGAAGCTTTCTTT. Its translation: CSAGQGNTEAFF.

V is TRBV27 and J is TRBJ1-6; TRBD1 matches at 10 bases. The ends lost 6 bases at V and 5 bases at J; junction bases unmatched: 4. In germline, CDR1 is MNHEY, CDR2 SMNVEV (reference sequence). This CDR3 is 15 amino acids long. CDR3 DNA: TGTGCCAGCAGGCGACAGGGGGCAAATAATTCACCCCTCCACTTT. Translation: CASRRQGANNSPLHF.

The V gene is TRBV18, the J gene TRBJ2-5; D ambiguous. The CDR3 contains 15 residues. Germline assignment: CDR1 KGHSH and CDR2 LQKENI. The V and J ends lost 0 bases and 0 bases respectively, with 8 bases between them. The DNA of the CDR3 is TGTGCCAGCTCACCACCGTCCAAGTACCAAGAGACCCAGTACTTC. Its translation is CASSPPSKYQETQYF. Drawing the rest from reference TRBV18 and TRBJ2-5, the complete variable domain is NAGVMQNPRHLVRRRGQEARLRCSPMKGHSHVYWYRQLPEEGLKFMVYLQKENIIDESGMPKERFSAEFPKEGPSILRIQQVVRGDSAAYFCASSPPSKYQETQYFGPGTRLLVL.

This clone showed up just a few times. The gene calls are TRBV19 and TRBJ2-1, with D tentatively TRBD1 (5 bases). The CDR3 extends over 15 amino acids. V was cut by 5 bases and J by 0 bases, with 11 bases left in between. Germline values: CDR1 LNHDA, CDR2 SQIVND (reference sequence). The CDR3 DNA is TGTGCCAGTAGTCCGGACACGAGCTCCTACAATGAGCAGTTCTTC. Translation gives CASSPDTSSYNEQFF.

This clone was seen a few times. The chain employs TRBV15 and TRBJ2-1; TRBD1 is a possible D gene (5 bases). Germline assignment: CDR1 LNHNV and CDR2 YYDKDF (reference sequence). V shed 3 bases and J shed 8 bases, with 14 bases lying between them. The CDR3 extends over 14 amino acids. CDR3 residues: CATSRSRVVDEQFF. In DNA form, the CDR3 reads TGTGCCACCAGCAGGTCCAGGGTTGTTGATGAGCAGTTCTTC.

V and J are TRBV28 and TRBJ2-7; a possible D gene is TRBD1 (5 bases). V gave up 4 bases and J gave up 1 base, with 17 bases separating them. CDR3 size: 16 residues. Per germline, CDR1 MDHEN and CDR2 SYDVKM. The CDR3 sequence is CASSSLTENMSYEQYF. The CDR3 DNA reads TGTGCCAGCAGTTCCCTGACAGAAAATATGTCCTACGAGCAGTACTTC.

CDR3 in DNA: TGCGCCAGCAGCTTGGAGGGGGCGGCTGGAAACACCATATATTTT. Protein sequence: CASSLEGAAGNTIYF. The chain links TRBV5-1 to TRBJ1-3, with 7 bases matching TRBD1. V was clipped by 0 bases and J by 2 bases; unmatched bases: 2. Germline CDR1 and CDR2: SGHRS and YFSETQ. The CDR3 spans 15 residues.

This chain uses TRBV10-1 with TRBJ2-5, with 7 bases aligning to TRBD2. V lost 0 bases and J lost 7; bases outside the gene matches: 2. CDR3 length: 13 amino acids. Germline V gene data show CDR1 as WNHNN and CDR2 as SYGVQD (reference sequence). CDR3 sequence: CASSESTGGTQYF. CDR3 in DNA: TGCGCCAGCAGTGAGTCGACGGGAGGGACCCAGTACTTC.

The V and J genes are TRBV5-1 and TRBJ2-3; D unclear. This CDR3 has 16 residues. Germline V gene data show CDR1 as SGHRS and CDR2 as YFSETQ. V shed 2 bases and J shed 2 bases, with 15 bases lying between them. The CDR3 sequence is CASSFQARSATDTQYF. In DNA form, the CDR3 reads TGCGCCAGCAGCTTCCAGGCCCGTTCCGCCACAGATACGCAGTATTTT.

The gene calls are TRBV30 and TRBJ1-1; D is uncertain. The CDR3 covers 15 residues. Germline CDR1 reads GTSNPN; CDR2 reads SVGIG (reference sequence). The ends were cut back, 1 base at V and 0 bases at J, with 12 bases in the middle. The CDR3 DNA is TGTGCCTGGAGTGGAAAGCAGAACATGAACACTGAAGCTTTCTTT. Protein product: CAWSGKQNMNTEAFF.

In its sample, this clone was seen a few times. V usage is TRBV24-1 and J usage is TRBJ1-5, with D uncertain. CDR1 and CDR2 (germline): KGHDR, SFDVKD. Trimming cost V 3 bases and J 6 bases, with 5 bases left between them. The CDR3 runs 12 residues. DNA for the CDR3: TGTGCCACCAGTGATCCATCTCAGCCCCAGCATTTT. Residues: CATSDPSQPQHF.

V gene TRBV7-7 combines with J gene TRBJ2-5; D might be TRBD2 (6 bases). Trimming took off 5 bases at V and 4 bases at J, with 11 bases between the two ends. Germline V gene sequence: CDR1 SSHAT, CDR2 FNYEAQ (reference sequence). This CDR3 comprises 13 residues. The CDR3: CASSPRLVETQYF. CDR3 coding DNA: TGTGCCAGCAGCCCAAGACTAGTAGAGACCCAGTACTTC.

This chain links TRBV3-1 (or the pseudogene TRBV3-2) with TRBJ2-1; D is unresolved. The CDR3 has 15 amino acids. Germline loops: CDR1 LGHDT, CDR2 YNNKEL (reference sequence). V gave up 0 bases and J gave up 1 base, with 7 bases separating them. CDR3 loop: CASSQEYQSYNEQFF. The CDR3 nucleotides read TGTGCCAGCAGCCAAGAGTACCAATCCTACAATGAGCAGTTCTTC.

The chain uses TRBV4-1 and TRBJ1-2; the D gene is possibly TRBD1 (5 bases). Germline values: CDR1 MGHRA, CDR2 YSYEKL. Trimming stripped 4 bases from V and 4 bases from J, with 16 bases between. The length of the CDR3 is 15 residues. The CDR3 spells CASSPGGGALYGYTF. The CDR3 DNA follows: TGCGCCAGCAGCCCAGGTGGAGGGGCCCTCTATGGCTACACCTTC.